The table lists the clone carrying this T cell receptor (beta chain) with many counts. Antigen unknown. This sample was taken from a study of read filtering for tumor transcriptome and immune sequencing. Overall study: The cohort had roughly 17 men and approximately 15 women aged about 45 to 80, mean about 66 years. By R-ISS, stages I, II and III held about 8, 17 and 7 patients. Study-wide results and limits: This fraction held mixed bone marrow immune cells after CD138-negative sorting. RNA-seq captured clonotypes less deeply and reliably than IR-seq.

Trimming removed 7 bases from V and 5 bases from J; junction bases left unmatched: 6. Germline CDR1 reads SGHRS; CDR2 reads YFSETQ. CDR3 length: 13 amino acids. This library used approximately 390 ng RNA and molecular barcoded adaptors spanning alpha/delta and beta/gamma chains. TCRdb reprocessed the reads with MiXCR, giving one entry per CDR3 protein. The sample shows roughly 61,000 distinct CDR3 sequences, approximately 13% of them seen only once. Sequences were obtained from a population of CD138-negative cells sorted from bone marrow. The sequence was obtained from a donor at least 40 years old with multiple myeloma. The gene calls are TRBV5-1 and TRBJ2-1; 7 bases are a match to TRBD2. The CDR3 is CASAAGDNNEQFF. The CDR3 region has the DNA TGCGCCAGCGCCGCGGGAGATAACAATGAGCAGTTCTTC.